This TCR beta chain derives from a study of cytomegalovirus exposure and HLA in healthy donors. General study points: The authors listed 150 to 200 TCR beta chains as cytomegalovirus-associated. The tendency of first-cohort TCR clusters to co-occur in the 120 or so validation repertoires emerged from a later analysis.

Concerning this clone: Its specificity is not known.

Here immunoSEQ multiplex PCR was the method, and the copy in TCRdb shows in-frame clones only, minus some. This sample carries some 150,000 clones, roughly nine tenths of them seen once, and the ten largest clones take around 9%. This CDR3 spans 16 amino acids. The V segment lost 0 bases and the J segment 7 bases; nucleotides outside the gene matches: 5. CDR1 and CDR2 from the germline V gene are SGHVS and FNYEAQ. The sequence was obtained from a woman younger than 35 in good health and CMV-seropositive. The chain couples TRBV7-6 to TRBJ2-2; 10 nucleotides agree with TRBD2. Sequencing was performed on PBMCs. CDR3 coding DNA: TGTGCCAGCAGCTTAGCAAGCGGGGGGGCAGACGGGGAGCTGTTTTTT. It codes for CASSLASGGADGELFF.